This record concerns one T cell receptor (beta chain) sequence. Its specificity is unknown. TCRdb analysed the 5' RACE reads with MiXCR anew, one entry per CDR3 protein. The table shows 100,000 to 150,000 distinct CDR3 sequences, with about 6% occurring only once. The data stem from a study of T-cell memory formation after mild COVID-19. Study-wide results and caveats: The study detected some responding clones in pre-infection memory, suggesting cross-reactive memory joined.

The source of this sequence is an adult woman who had mild COVID-19 (a few samples of this study predate the infection). Cell type and time point are not known. Material for sequencing was PBMCs or a T cell subset sorted from them (not recorded which).

CDR3 sequence: CASSQDPPDRGKNIQYF. The CDR3 nucleotides read TGCGCCAGCAGCCAAGACCCTCCAGACAGAGGCAAAAACATTCAGTACTTC. The chain links TRBV4-1 to TRBJ2-4; D is possibly TRBD1 (5 bases). Trimming removed 0 bases at V and 3 bases at J, with 15 bases between. CDR1 and CDR2 from the germline V gene are MGHRA and YSYEKL. The CDR3 contains 17 residues.